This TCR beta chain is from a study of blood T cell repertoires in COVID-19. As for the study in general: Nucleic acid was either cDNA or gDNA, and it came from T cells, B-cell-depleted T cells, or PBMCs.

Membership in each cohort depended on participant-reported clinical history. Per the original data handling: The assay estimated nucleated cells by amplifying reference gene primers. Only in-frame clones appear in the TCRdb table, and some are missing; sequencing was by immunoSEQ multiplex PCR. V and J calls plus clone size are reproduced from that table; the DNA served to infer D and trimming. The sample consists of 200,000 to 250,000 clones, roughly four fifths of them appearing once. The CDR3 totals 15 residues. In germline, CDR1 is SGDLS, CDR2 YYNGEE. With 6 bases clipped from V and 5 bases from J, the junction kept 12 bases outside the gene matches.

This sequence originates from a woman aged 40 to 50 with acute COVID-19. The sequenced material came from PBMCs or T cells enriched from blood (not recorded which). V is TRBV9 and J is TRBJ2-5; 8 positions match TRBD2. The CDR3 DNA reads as TGTGCCAGCACCAACGGACTAGCACGTCGGGAGACCCAGTACTTC. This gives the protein CASTNGLARRETQYF. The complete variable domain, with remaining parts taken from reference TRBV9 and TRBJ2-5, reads DSGVTQTPKHLITATGQRVTLRCSPRSGDLSVYWYQQSLDQGLQFLIQYYNGEERAKGNILERFSAQQFPDLHSELNLSSLELGDSALYFCASTNGLARRETQYFGPGTRLLVL.